Below are 12 T cell receptor beta chains sequenced from a single sample in a study of T cell responses to AZD1222 COVID-19 vaccine. Repertoires were generated with immunoSEQ multiplex PCR, while TCRdb's copy carries only in-frame clones and drops some. The sample records fewer than 200,000 clones, 70% to 90% being singletons. Here the sequenced sample was peripheral blood, taken on day 0 of AZD1222 vaccination. These receptor sequences come from an adult in good health.

CDR3 DNA sequence: TGTGCCAGCAGCTTGGACAGATCAGATACGCAGTATTTT. Its translation: CASSLDRSDTQYF. The chain is built from TRBV7-6 and TRBJ2-3, with D possibly being TRBD1 (6 bases). Trimming removed 3 bases from V and 4 bases from J, with 8 bases in between. This CDR3 is 13 amino acids long. Germline assignment: CDR1 SGHVS and CDR2 FNYEAQ.

The V gene is TRBV20-1, the J gene TRBJ2-1; D is unclear. V lost 6 bases and J lost 9, with 3 bases in between. The CDR3 runs to 8 residues. Looked up from germline, CDR1 is DFQATT and CDR2 is SNEGSKA (reference sequence). The CDR3 sequence is CSAVEQFF. CDR3 bases: TGCAGTGCAGTTGAGCAGTTCTTC.

This chain links TRBV28 with TRBJ2-5, with 7 bases matching TRBD1. V gave up 3 bases and J gave up 5 bases; unmatched junction bases: 6. This CDR3 has 14 amino acids. Germline V CDR1 and CDR2: MDHEN, SYDVKM. The CDR3 sequence is CASSFTGARETQYF. The CDR3 DNA follows: TGTGCCAGCAGTTTTACAGGGGCGAGGGAGACCCAGTACTTC.

The chain couples TRBV10-3 to TRBJ2-1; 10 bases match TRBD2. Germline assignment: CDR1 ENHRY and CDR2 SYGVKD. The CDR3 loop spans 14 amino acids. V lost 11 bases and J lost 7; bases outside the gene matches: 11. The CDR3 protein is CASRGASGSNEQFF. The CDR3 bases are TGTGCCTCCAGGGGGGCTAGCGGGAGTAATGAGCAGTTCTTC.

The chain recombines TRBV24-1 with TRBJ2-7; D is ambiguous. Germline V gene lookup returns CDR1 KGHDR and CDR2 SFDVKD. Between the trimmed V and J ends, which lost 8 bases and 12 bases, there was a span of 10 bases. The CDR3 contains 9 residues. The CDR3 bases are TGTGCCACCACCCGACGTTTGTACTTC. Its translation: CATTRRLYF.

Here the CDR3 reads CASRHRISSYEQYF. The CDR3 bases are TGTGCCAGCAGACACAGAATTAGCTCCTACGAGCAGTACTTC. The rearrangement joins TRBV28 to TRBJ2-7; D not certain. The CDR3 consists of 14 residues. V was clipped by 6 bases and J by 0 bases, with 12 bases between them. CDR1 is MDHEN and CDR2 is SYDVKM in the germline V gene.

The chain recombines TRBV7-9 with TRBJ2-7; TRBD2 agrees at 13 bases. Trimming took 2 bases from V and 4 from J; bases not matched to a gene: 5. The CDR3 length is 16 residues. Germline CDR1 and CDR2: SEHNR and FQNEAQ (reference sequence). The CDR3: CASSLSQGLAGYEQYF. The CDR3 nucleotides are TGTGCCAGCAGCTTAAGCCAGGGACTAGCGGGATACGAGCAGTACTTC. Full variable domain (missing parts from reference TRBV7-9 and TRBJ2-7): DTGVSQNPRHKITKRGQNVTFRCDPISEHNRLYWYRQTLGQGPEFLTYFQNEAQLEKSRLLSDRFSAERPKGSFSTLEIQRTEQGDSAMYLCASSLSQGLAGYEQYFGPGTRLTVT.

This clone was seen a few times. The DNA for the CDR3 is TGTGCCAGCAGCTTTTATAGCGGGGGGCCGTCCACCGGGGAGCTGTTTTTT. Translated, it gives CASSFYSGGPSTGELFF. The rearrangement joins TRBV7-8 to TRBJ2-2, with TRBD2 identical over 10 bases. V lost 3 bases, J lost 4 bases, and 8 bases stayed unmatched. The CDR3 sequence is 17 residues long. Germline loops: CDR1 SGHVS, CDR2 FQNEAQ.

Comments on this clone: Compared with germline, one end of the junction differs, possibly owing to a read error. V and J are TRBV7-7 and TRBJ1-3; 7 bases align to TRBD1. Germline CDR1 is SSHAT and CDR2 is FNYEAQ (reference sequence). The CDR3 spans 16 residues. Here the CDR3 reads CASSPSGPGGGNTIYF. CDR3 DNA: TGTGCTAGCAGCCCCTCCGGCCCAGGGGGTGGAAACACCATATATTTT. Full variable domain (outside the CDR3, taken from reference TRBV7-7 and TRBJ1-3): GAGVSQSPRYKVTKRGQDVTLRCDPISSHATLYWYQQALGQGPEFLTYFNYEAQPDKSGLPSDRFSAERPEGSISTLTIQRTEQRDSAMYRCASSPSGPGGGNTIYFGEGSWLTVV.

This clone appeared a few times. The J gene is TRBJ1-1, the V gene TRBV7-2; weak D call: TRBD1 (6 bases). Trimming pared 4 bases from V and 0 bases from J, leaving 15 bases between. The CDR3 is made up of 16 amino acids. The germline gives CDR1 SGHTA, CDR2 FQGNSA. The CDR3 DNA sequence: TGTGCCAGCAGCTCCCAATCCGGGGGGCTGAACACTGAAGCTTTCTTT. Amino acid sequence: CASSSQSGGLNTEAFF.

The rearrangement uses TRBV6-5 and TRBJ2-4; no clear D gene. The V end was cut by 4 bases, the J end by 6 bases, with 10 bases between. The length of the CDR3 is 13 residues. Germline CDR1 MNHEY, CDR2 SVGAGI. The CDR3 nucleotides read TGTGCCAGCAGTTCGGGTGGTGGAAACATTCAGTACTTC. Translation: CASSSGGGNIQYF.

The rearrangement joins TRBV7-2 to TRBJ2-5; 13 bases fit TRBD2. The germline gives CDR1 SGHTA, CDR2 FQGNSA. With V trimmed by 0 bases and J by 0 bases, 10 bases remained unmatched. The CDR3 runs 20 residues. DNA of the CDR3: TGTGCCAGCAGCTTAGCCACTAGCGGGAGGGCTGAGGTAAACCAAGAGACCCAGTACTTC. Protein sequence: CASSLATSGRAEVNQETQYF. Full variable domain (missing parts from reference TRBV7-2 and TRBJ2-5): GAGVSQSPSNKVTEKGKDVELRCDPISGHTALYWYRQSLGQGLEFLIYFQGNSAPDKSGLPSDRFSAERTGGSVSTLTIQRTQQEDSAVYLCASSLATSGRAEVNQETQYFGPGTRLLVL.